This T cell receptor beta chain comes out of a study of tumor-infiltrating lymphocytes in primary liver carcinoma. As for the study in general: Primary liver carcinoma in the patients was surgically resected.

Priming with a constant-region primer yielded TCR beta cDNA from 400 to 500 ng total RNA. For TCR beta, libraries were produced by three nested multiplex PCR rounds using slightly modified ARM-PCR. Researchers ran the first two PCR rounds for around 10 cycles each with TRBV1-TRBV30 forward primers and a C-beta reverse primer. TCRdb re-called the multiplex PCR reads through MiXCR, storing one row per CDR3 protein. The table records approximately 330,000 distinct CDR3 sequences, 65% of them present only once. From germline, CDR1 is MNHNY and CDR2 SVGAGI (reference sequence). V was clipped by 7 bases and J by 4 bases, with 19 bases between them. This CDR3 spans 15 amino acids. Overall study findings and caveats: Tumor region pairs overlapped more than did tumor-adjacent and tumor-blood pairs.

RNA isolated from unsorted whole blood supplied the blood RNA, with germline DNA also extracted. In this sample, this clonotype turned up a few times. Antigen unknown. V and J are TRBV6-6 and TRBJ1-2; TRBD1 is a possible D gene (5 bases). This receptor was identified in a middle-aged man with primary liver carcinoma and hepatitis B virus infection. The specimen was peripheral blood. As DNA, the CDR3 is TGTGCCAGCACTGACACACAGGCTGATTTCTATGGCTACACCTTC. Translation: CASTDTQADFYGYTF.